These T cell receptor beta chains were read from a single sample in a study of blood T cell repertoires in COVID-19. This table comes from immunoSEQ multiplex PCR, and its TCRdb copy is limited to in-frame clones, with some not included. The sample lists 150,000 to 200,000 clones, about four fifths seen once, with approximately 10% in the top ten. Sequencing was performed on peripheral blood. The receptors were sampled from a man aged 55 to 70 with active or convalescent COVID-19. CDR3s include the opening cysteine and the closing phenylalanine or tryptophan. A D gene is named only where the DNA matches it firmly. Part of the rows lack a size; the others show once, few, many or a class for expanded clones.

V	D	J	size	CDR3	DNA
TRBV5-1	TRBD1	TRBJ2-7	.	CASSLQQGALGEQYF	TGCGCCAGCAGCTTGCAACAGGGGGCGCTCGGGGAGCAGTACTTC
TRBV24-1	TRBD2	TRBJ2-2	.	CATSDLVLAGTGELFF	TGTGCCACCAGTGATTTGGTCCTAGCGGGGACCGGGGAGCTGTTTTTT
TRBV6-5	TRBD1	TRBJ2-7	.	CASSRDSYEQYF	TGTGCCAGCAGTAGGGACAGCTACGAGCAGTACTTC
TRBV6-5	.	TRBJ1-3	.	CASSYSGLRPGNTIYF	TGTGCCAGCAGTTATTCTGGTCTGAGGCCTGGAAACACCATATATTTT
TRBV6-5	.	TRBJ1-2	.	CASSNEKSGGYTF	TGTGCCAGCAGTAACGAGAAATCGGGGGGCTACACCTTC
TRBV2	.	TRBJ1-1	.	CASGLGTEAFF	TGTGCCAGCGGGCTCGGCACTGAAGCTTTCTTT
TRBV7-9	.	TRBJ2-3	.	CASRLASTDTQYF	TGTGCCAGCAGACTAGCTAGCACAGATACGCAGTATTTT
TRBV11-3	.	TRBJ2-5	.	CASSSTVGTQYF	TGTGCCAGCAGCTCAACAGTGGGGACCCAGTACTTC
TRBV24-1	.	TRBJ1-5	once	CATSDGSYSNQPQHF	TGTGCCACCAGTGATGGGAGCTATAGCAATCAGCCCCAGCATTTT
TRBV24-1	TRBD2	TRBJ2-3	.	CATVQREGLDTQYF	TGTGCCACCGTCCAGCGGGAGGGCCTAGATACGCAGTATTTT
TRBV29-1	.	TRBJ1-1	.	CSVAGEMNTEAFF	TGCAGCGTTGCGGGGGAGATGAACACTGAAGCTTTCTTT
TRBV12-5	TRBD1	TRBJ1-2	.	CASGADRGQVYGYTF	TGTGCTAGTGGTGCAGACAGGGGGCAGGTCTATGGCTACACCTTC
TRBV5-6	.	TRBJ2-5	.	CASSVGQRETQYF	TGTGCCAGCAGCGTCGGACAGAGGGAGACCCAGTACTTC
TRBV3-1/TRBV3-2	TRBD2	TRBJ2-1	few	CASSQVLGLANEQFF	TGTGCCAGCAGCCAAGTCCTAGGACTAGCGAATGAGCAGTTCTTC
TRBV6-4	.	TRBJ2-2	medium-sized	CASSDSGDKGAGELFF	TGTGCCAGCAGTGACTCAGGGGACAAAGGCGCCGGGGAGCTGTTTTTT
TRBV7-2	TRBD2	TRBJ2-6	once	CASSLDGGAGANVLTF	TGTGCCAGCAGCTTAGACGGGGGGGCTGGGGCCAACGTCCTGACTTTC
TRBV18	TRBD1	TRBJ2-7	.	CASSPRGQGEYEQYF	TGTGCCAGCTCACCACGAGGTCAGGGGGAATACGAGCAGTACTTC